This section outlines one T cell receptor (beta chain) sequence together with its context. Its antigen remains unknown. This entry belongs to a study of human thymus T cells. Study-level points and caveats: Thymic as well as blood repertoires seemed to favor certain V and J genes unevenly.

CDR1 MNHEY and CDR2 SVGAGI come from the germline V gene. V was pared by 5 bases and J by 6 bases, with 5 bases of the junction left unmatched. The length of the CDR3 is 13 residues. Having surgery to correct congenital heart defects, healthy Finnish infants acted as the donors. Only four of the eight donors provided an approximately 0.45-1 mL blood sample. All available leukocytes, rather than a set cell count, yielded the blood DNA. Profiling relied on immunoSEQ multiplex PCR, and the TCRdb table lists in-frame clones only, not all of them. The sample includes tens of thousands of clones, 94% of them seen just once.

This TCR was recovered from a boy under two years old with a congenital heart defect but otherwise immunologically healthy. The sample taken for sequencing was blood. The chain combines TRBV6-5 with TRBJ2-7; 9 bases line up with TRBD1. This chain's CDR3 is CASSLQGAVEQYF. The DNA for the CDR3 is TGTGCCAGCAGTCTACAGGGGGCGGTCGAGCAGTACTTC.